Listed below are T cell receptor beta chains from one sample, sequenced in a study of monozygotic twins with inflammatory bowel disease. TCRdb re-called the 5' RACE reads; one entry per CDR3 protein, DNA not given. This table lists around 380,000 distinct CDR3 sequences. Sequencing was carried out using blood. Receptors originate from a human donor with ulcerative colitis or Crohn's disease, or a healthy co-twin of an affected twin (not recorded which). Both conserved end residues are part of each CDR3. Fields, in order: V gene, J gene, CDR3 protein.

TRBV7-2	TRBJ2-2	CASSLGPYTGELFF
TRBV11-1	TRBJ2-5	CASSFNLTASTSGETQYF
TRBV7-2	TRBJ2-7	CASSSRTSDNEQYF
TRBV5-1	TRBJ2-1	CASSLWGSAYNEQFF
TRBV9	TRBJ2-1	CASSGGTGGRSGRAGNEQFF
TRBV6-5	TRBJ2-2	CASSYSGTEPTGELFF
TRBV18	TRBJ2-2	CASSPYSGLTVLEELFF
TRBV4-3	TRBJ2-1	CASSRGSGRTFHNEQFF
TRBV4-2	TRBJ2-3	CASSRGTSGESGYTDTQYF
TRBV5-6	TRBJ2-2	CASTTGVGLDTGELFF
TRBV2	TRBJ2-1	CASSESGQAYNEQFF
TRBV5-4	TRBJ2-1	CASSVDLYSYNEQFF
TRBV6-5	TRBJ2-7	CASSPPAGQGPYEQYF
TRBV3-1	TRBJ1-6	CASSQSPDRNSPLHF
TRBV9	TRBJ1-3	CASSAGRISGNTIYF
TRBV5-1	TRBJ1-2	CASSQDRGDGYTF
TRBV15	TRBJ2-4	CATSRELRLAENIQYF
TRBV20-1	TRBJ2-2	CSAPIPPGGTGELFF
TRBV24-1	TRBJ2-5	CATSESGGGQETQYF
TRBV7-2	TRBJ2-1	CASSLDRTSGGYEQFF
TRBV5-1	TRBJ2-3	CASSLVAPYTDTQYF
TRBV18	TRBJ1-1	CASSPRRQVNTEAFF
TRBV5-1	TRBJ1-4	CASSTGGAEKLFF
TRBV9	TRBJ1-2	CASSVLQGADSYGYTF
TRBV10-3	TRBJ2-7	CAIRGTSGGTGEQYF
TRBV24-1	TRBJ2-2	CATSAQDTYTGELFF
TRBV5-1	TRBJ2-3	CASSAWTSGADTQYF
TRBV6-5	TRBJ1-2	CASSTDGINYGYTF
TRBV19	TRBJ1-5	CVSSFGQHSNQPQHF
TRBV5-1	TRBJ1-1	CASSLGRGGEAFF
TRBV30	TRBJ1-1	CAWRRDTKNTEAFF
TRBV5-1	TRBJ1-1	CASSLNGGSMNTEAFF
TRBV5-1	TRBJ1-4	CASSFSPGAINEKLFF
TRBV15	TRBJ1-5	CATSEGTANQPQHF
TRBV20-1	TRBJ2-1	CSARPPPPYNEQFF
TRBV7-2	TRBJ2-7	CASTRLRGRYEQYF
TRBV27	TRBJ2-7	CASSPGQGEPYEQYF
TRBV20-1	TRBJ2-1	CSARGGPQTSGSFNEQFF
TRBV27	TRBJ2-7	CASAGGRLAHSYEQYF
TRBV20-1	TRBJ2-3	CSARKSLIAGGQDTQYF
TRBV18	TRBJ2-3	CASSPIPAWGAGTDTQYF
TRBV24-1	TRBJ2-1	CATSESGGLYNEQFF
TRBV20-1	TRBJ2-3	CSAEPGGMYTQYF
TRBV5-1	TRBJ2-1	CASSLVGPRTGNEQFF